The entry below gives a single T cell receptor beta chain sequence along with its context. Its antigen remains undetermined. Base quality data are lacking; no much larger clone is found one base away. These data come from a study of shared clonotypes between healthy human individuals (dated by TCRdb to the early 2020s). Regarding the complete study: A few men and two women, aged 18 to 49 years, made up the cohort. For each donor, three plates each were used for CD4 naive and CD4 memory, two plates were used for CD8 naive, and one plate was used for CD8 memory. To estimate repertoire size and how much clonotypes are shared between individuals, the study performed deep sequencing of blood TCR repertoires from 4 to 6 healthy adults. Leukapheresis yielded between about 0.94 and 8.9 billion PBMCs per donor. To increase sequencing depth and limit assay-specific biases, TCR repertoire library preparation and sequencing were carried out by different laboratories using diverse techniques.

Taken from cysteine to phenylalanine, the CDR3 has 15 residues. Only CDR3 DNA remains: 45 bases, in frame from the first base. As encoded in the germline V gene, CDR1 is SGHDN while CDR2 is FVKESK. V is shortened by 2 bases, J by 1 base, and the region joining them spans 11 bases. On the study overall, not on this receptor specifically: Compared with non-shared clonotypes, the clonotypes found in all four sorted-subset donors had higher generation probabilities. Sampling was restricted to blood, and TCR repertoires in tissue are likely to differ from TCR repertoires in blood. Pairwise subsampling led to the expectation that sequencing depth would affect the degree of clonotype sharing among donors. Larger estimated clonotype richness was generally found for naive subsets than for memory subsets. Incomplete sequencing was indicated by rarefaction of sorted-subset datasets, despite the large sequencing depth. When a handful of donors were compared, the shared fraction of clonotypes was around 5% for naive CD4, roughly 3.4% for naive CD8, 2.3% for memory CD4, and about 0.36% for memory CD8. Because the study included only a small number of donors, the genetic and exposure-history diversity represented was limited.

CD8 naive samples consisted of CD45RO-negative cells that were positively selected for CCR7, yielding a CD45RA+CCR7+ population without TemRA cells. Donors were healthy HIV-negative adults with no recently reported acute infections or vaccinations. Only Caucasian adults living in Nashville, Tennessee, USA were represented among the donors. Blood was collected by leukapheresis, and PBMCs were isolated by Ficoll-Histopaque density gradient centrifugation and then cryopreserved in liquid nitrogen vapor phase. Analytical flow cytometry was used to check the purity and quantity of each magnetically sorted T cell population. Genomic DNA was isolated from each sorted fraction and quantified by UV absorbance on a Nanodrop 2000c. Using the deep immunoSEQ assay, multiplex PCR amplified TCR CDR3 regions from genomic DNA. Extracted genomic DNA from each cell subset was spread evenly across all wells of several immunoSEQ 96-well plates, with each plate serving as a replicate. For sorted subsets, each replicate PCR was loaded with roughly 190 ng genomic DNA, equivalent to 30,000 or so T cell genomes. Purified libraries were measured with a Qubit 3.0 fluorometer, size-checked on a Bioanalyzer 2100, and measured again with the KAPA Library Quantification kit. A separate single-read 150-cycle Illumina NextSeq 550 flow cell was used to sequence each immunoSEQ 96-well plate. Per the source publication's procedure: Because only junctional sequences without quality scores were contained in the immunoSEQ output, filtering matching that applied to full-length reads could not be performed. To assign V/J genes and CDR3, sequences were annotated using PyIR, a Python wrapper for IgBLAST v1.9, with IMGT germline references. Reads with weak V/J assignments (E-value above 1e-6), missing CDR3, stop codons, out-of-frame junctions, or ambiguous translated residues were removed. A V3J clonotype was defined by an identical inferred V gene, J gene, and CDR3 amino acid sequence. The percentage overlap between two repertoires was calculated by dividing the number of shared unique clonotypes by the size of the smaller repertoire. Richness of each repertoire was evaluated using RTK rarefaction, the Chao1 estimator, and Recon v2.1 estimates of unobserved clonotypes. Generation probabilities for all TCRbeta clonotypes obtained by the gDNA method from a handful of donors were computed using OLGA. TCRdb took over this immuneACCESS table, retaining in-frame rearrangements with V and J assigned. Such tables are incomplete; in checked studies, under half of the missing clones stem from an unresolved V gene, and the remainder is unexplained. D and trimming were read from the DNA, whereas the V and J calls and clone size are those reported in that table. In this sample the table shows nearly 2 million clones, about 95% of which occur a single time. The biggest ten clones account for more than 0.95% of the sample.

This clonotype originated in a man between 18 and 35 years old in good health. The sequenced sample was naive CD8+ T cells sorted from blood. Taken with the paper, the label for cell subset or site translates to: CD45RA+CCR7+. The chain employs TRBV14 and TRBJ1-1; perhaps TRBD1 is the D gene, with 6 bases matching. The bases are TGTGCCAGCAGCCAACAGGGGCGAGGGAACACTGAAGCTTTCTTT. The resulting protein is CASSQQGRGNTEAFF. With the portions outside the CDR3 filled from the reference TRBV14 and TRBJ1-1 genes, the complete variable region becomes EAGVTQFPSHSVIEKGQTVTLRCDPISGHDNLYWYRRVMGKEIKFLLHFVKESKQDESGMPNNRFLAERTGGTYSTLKVQPAELEDSGVYFCASSQQGRGNTEAFFGQGTRLTVV.